The T cell receptor (beta chain) under discussion was sequenced for a study of cytomegalovirus exposure and HLA in healthy donors. Findings and limits, study-wide: A few CMV-associated chains proved CMV antigen-specific in vitro. Reported performance of the classifier showed diagnosis of cytomegalovirus status with high specificity and sensitivity.

V was pared by 5 bases and J by 6 bases, with 3 bases of the junction left unmatched. From germline, CDR1 is SGHVS and CDR2 FQNEAQ. This CDR3 is built from 12 residues. This PCR relied on a set of 60 Vbeta primers and 13 Jbeta primers. Data came from immunoSEQ multiplex PCR; TCRdb stores just in-frame clones and leaves some out. Of 150,000 or so clones in the sample, about 65% were seen once. For this clone: Its target is not known.

This sequence joins TRBV7-8 and TRBJ1-2; 7 bases line up with TRBD1. Sequencing was done on a sample of PBMCs. The clonotype originates from a girl aged 5-17 years in good health and CMV-seronegative. CDR3 sequence reads: CASSQQGNGYTF. The CDR3 DNA reads TGTGCCAGCAGCCAACAGGGGAATGGCTACACCTTC.